This TCR beta chain is drawn from a study of T cells in localized non-small cell lung cancer. General study results and limits: Uninvolved adjacent lung had the highest recorded T cell clonality, with tumor below it. The study linked higher blood T cell density to longer overall survival.

The CDR3 runs to 16 residues. Germline V gene data show CDR1 as MNHNS and CDR2 as SASEGT. The trim removed 2 bases at V and 0 bases at J, leaving 5 bases unmatched. As to this clone: Its antigen is not known.

Generated by immunoSEQ multiplex PCR, the TCRdb table keeps only in-frame clones and is missing some. Counted here are under 15,000 clones, around 84% occurring once; the ten biggest clones make up 25% to 35%. The V call is TRBV6-1, the J call TRBJ2-3; 7 bases line up with TRBD2. This clonotype was obtained from a male donor older than 55 with stage I squamous cell lung carcinoma. Sequencing was performed on peripheral blood, taken before any cancer treatment. The DNA for the CDR3 is TGTGCCAGCAGTGAAAGGGAGGGGCCAAGCACAGATACGCAGTATTTT. Protein: CASSEREGPSTDTQYF.